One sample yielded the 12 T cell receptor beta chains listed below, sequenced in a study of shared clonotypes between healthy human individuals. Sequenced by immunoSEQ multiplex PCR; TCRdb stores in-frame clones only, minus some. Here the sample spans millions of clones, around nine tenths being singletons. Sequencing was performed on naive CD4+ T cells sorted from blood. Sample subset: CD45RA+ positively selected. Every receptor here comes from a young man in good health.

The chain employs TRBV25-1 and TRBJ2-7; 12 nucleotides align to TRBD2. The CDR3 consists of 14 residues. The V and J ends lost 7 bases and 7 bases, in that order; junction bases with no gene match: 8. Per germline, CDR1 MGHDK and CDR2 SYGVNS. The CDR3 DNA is TGTGCCAGCACAACGCTAGCGGGAGGGGGGGAGCAGTACTTC. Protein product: CASTTLAGGGEQYF.

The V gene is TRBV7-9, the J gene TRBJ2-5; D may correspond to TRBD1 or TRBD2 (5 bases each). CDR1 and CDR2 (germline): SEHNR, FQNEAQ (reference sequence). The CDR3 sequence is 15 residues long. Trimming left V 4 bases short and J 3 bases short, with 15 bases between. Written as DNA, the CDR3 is TGTGCCAGCAGCTCGACGGGACGGAAAGAAGAGACCCAGTACTTC. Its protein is CASSSTGRKEETQYF.

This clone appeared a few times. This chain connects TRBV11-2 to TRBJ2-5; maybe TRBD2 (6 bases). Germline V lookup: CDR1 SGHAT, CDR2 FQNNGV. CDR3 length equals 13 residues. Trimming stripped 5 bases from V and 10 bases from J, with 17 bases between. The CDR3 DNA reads TGTGCCAGCAGCGCCACTACCGTCGGGAGCCAGTACTTC. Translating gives CASSATTVGSQYF.

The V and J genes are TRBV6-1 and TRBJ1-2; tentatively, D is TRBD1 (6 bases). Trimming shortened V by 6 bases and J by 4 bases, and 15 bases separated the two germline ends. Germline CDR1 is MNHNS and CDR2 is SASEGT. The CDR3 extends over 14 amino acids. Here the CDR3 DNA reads TGTGCCAGCAGCCTTCCAGGGGATGTCTATGGCTACACCTTC. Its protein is CASSLPGDVYGYTF.

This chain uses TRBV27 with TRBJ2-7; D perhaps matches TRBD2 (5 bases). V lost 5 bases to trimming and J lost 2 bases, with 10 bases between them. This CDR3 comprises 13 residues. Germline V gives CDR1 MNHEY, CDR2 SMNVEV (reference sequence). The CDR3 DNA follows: TGTGCCAGCAGTAGAGAGGGTCCCTACGAGCAGTACTTC. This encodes CASSREGPYEQYF.

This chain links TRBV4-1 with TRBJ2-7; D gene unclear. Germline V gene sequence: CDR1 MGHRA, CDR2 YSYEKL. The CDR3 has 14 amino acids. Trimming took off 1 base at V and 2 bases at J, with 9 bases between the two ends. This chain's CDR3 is CASSQVPVTYEQYF. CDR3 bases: TGCGCCAGCAGCCAAGTTCCCGTGACCTACGAGCAGTACTTC.

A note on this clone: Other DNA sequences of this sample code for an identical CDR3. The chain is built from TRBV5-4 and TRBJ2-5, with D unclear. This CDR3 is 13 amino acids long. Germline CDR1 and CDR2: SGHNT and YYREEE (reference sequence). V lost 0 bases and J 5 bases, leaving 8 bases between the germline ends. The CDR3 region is CASSLVPGETQYF. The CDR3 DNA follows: TGTGCCAGCAGCTTGGTTCCTGGTGAGACCCAGTACTTC.

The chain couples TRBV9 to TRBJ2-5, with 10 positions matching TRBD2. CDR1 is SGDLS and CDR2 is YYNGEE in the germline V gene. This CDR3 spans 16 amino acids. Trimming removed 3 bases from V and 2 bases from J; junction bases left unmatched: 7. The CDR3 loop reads CASSAPGLAVQETQYF. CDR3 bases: TGTGCCAGCAGCGCCCCCGGACTAGCGGTTCAAGAGACCCAGTACTTC.

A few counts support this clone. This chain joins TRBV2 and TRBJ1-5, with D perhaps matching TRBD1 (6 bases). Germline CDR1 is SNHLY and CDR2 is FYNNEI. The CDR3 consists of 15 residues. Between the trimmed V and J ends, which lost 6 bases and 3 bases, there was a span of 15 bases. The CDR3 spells CASRSLDRTNQPQHF. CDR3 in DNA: TGTGCCAGCAGATCACTCGACAGGACCAATCAGCCCCAGCATTTT.

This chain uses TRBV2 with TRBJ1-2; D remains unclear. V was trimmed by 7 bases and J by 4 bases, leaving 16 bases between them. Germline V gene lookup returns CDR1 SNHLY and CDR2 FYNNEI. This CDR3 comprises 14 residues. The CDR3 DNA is TGTGCCAGCATGGAGTCTCCGGGCCCCTATGGCTACACCTTC. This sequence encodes CASMESPGPYGYTF.

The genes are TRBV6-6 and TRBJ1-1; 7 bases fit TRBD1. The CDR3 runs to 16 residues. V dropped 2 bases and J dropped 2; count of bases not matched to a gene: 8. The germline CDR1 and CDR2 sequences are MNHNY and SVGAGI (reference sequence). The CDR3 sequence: CASSYPAPGGNTEAFF. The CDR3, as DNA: TGTGCCAGCAGTTACCCCGCCCCAGGGGGAAACACTGAAGCTTTCTTT.

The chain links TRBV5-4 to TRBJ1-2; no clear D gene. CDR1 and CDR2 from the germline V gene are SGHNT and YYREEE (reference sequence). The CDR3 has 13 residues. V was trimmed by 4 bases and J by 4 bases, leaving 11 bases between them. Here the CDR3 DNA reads TGTGCCAGCAGCAATTCCGGGCCCTATGGCTACACCTTC. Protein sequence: CASSNSGPYGYTF.